Reported below is one TCR beta chain. Every TCR cDNA molecule bore a unique molecular identifier. TCRdb re-called the 5' RACE reads with MiXCR, one entry per CDR3 protein. The table records about 120,000 distinct CDR3 sequences, 10% to 15% of them present only once. This sample's time point: blood at routine non-recurrence follow-up after resection. Sequencing covered unsorted whole RNA taken from tumor, nontumor lung or frozen PBMC. The data belong to a study of spatial heterogeneity in lung cancer. The wider study: The donors were 55 to 80 patients with non-small cell lung cancer that was early-stage and untreated. Available follow-up PBMC samples were sequenced, at a median of roughly 2 years post-resection.

V trimming: 2 bases; J trimming: 4 bases; junction bases outside the gene matches: 8. The CDR3 loop spans 15 amino acids. Germline CDR1 is DFQATT and CDR2 is SNEGSKA (reference sequence). The starting material was PBMCs, obtained at follow-up. This receptor was identified in a male donor with early-stage non-small cell lung cancer. This chain joins TRBV20-1 and TRBJ2-7, with TRBD1 identical over 10 bases. As DNA, the CDR3 is TGCAGTGCTAGATTATGGGACAGGGGTTCATACGAGCAGTACTTC. Translation gives CSARLWDRGSYEQYF.